This T cell receptor (beta chain) was identified in a study of identical twins. Study results and caveats: Compared with unrelated sharing, twin-shared out-of-frame alpha sequences had more low-probability sequences. Analyses of zero insertions could be partly confounded by invariant MAIT and iNKT cells. Rather than following the same donors, the conclusions depended on cross-sectional statistical analysis.

TCRdb fed the 5' RACE reads into MiXCR, producing one record per CDR3 protein. The profile shows about 1.7 million distinct CDR3 sequences, about 31% of them singletons. This clonotype was observed a handful of times. Its antigen is undetermined. Germline V gene sequence: CDR1 KGHDR, CDR2 SFDVKD. This CDR3 contains 13 residues. This TCR derives from a newborn girl in good health. The chain carries TRBV24-1 and TRBJ2-1, with D uncertain. The closer fit of TRBJ2-7 to the DNA end suggests the J call may be wrong. Specimen: cord blood. The CDR3 region is CATSGFTYNEQYF. The CDR3 DNA is TGTGCCACCAGTGGGTTTACCTACAATGAGCAGTACTTC.